This T cell receptor beta chain was retrieved from a study of graft-versus-host responses after intestinal transplantation (dated by TCRdb to the early 2020s). Regarding the research as a whole: The transplants that recipients got were multivisceral, liver-intestinal, or isolated intestinal. Anti-thymocyte globulin induction was given to all recipients, followed by maintenance tacrolimus and steroids for 2 to 3 years. After intestinal transplantation, graft-versus-host and host-versus-graft alloreactive T cell clones in the graft, circulation and bone marrow were tracked using bulk TCR-beta CDR3 sequencing. Alloreactive clones were identified by sequencing pre-transplant mixed lymphocyte reaction products and comparing these products with unstimulated pre-transplant donor and recipient T cells. Of the approximately 24 intestinal transplant recipients enrolled in the cohort, one of whom was a retransplant, a few patients without pretransplant specimens were excluded. A peak of at least 4% donor T cells among recipient peripheral blood mononuclear cells was the definition used for donor T cell macrochimerism. Samples from a few later patients were sequenced in-house on an Illumina MiSeq with MiXCR processing rather than by the commercial service. Study-level results and caveats: Early after transplant, declines in HvG clones were associated with peak levels of circulating GvH clones. Conclusions were limited by the relatively low number and heterogeneity of intestinal transplant patients. In patients with donor T cell macrochimerism, the allografts had high GvH to HvG T cell clonal ratios. GvH clones were detected in recipient bone marrow, and some appeared earlier in ileal mucosa or blood, consistent with an intestinal mucosal origin.

In the paper's terms, the time point label means: cells obtained before transplantation from donor or recipient. CD3+CD4+ and CD3+CD8+ populations were FACS-sorted from unstimulated pre-transplant donor and recipient cells taken from spleen or lymph nodes. According to the germline V gene, CDR1 reads MNHEY and CDR2 reads SVGAGI. For this chain, trimming is 6 bases at the V end and 3 bases at the J end, and the number of junction bases without a gene match is 10. Including the terminal cysteine and valine, the CDR3 comprises 15 residues. Just the 45-base CDR3 DNA is kept, in frame starting at base 1. Comments on this clone: Its antigen remains undetermined. No much larger clone is present one base from it, and per-base qualities are unavailable.

Libraries were built with the immunoSEQ multiplex PCR assay. For most patients, genomic DNA was isolated with the Qiagen DNeasy Blood and Tissue Kit and sent frozen to Adaptive Biotechnologies for TCR sequencing. For most patients, high-throughput TCR-beta CDR3 sequencing of genomic DNA was performed by Adaptive Biotechnologies. In the original analysis: Adaptive's ImmunoSEQ software was the source of the TCR sequencing data for roughly 19 patients, while three other patients were processed with MiXCR and VDJtools. To correct CD4 versus CD8 sorting errors, any sequence found in both subsets at a frequency ratio below 5:1 was removed. CDR3 nucleotide sequences shared between donor and recipient were removed because their origin could not be assigned. At least 2-fold expansion over unstimulated cells and a minimum CFSE-low frequency of 0.002% (template counts) or 0.001% (read counts) were required for clones to be classified as alloreactive. Mappable clones were those detected in sequenced pre-transplant spleen, lymph node, or MLR CFSE-low populations of the donor or recipient. Cumulative frequency of alloreactive clones was calculated as a percentage of all sequences weighted by copy number. In its TCRdb copy, this immuneACCESS table keeps in-frame sequences only and misses some clones. Where compared with another copy, unresolved V genes explain less than half of these, and the others have no known cause. V and J calls and clone size are copied from that table; D and trimming were computed from the DNA. A total of roughly 70,000 clones appear in this sample, around 82% of them only once. About 0.4% of the sample is in the top ten clones.

Sequenced material: unstimulated CD4+ T cells sorted from spleen or lymph node cells, taken before transplant. This receptor was taken from a human donor who was the organ donor for an intestinal transplant. This receptor chain uses TRBV6-5 and TRBJ2-7, and 8 junction bases match TRBD1. The sequenced DNA is TGTGCCAGCAGCCGCACCCGGGACAGGTTCTACGAGCAGTACGTC. It translates as CASSRTRDRFYEQYV.